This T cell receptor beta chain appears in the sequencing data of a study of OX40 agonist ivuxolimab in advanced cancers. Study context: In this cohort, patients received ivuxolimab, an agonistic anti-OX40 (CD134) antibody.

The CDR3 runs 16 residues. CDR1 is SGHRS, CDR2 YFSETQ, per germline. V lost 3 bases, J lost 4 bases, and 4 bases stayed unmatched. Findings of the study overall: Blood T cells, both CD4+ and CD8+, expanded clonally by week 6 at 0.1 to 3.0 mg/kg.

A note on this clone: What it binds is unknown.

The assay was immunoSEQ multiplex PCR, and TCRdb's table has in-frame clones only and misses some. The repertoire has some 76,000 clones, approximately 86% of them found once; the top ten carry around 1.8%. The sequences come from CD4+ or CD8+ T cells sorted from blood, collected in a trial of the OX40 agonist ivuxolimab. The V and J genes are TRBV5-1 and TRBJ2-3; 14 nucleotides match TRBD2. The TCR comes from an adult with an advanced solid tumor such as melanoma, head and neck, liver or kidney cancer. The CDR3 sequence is CASSWGTSGSADTQYF. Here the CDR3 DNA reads TGCGCCAGCAGCTGGGGGACTAGCGGGAGTGCAGATACGCAGTATTTT.